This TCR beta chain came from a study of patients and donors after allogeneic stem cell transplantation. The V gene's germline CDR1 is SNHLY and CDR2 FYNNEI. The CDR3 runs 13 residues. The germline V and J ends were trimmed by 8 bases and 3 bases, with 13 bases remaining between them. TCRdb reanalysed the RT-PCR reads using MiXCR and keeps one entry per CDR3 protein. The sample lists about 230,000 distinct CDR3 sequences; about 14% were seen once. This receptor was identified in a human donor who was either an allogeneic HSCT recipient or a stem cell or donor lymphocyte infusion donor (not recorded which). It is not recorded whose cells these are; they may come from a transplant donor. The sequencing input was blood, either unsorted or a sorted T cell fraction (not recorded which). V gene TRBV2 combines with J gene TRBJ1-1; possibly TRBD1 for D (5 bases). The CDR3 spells CASHGAGYTEAFF. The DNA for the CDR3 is TGTGCCAGCCACGGGGCAGGGTACACTGAAGCTTTCTTT.